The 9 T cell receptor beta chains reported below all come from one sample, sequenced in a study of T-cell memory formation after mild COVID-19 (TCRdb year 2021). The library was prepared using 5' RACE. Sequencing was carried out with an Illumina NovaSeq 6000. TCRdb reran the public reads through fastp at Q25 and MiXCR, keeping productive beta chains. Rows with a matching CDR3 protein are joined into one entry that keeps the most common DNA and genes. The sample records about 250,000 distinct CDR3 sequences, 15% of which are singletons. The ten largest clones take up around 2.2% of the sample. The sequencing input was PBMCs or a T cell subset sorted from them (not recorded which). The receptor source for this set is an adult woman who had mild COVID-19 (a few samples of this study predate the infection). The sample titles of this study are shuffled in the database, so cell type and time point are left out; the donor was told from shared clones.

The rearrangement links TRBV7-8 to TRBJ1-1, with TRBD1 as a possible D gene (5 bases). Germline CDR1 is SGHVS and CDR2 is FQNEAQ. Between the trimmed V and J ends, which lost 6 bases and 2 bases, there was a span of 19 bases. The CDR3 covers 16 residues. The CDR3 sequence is CASSEPVGVGNTEAFF. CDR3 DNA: TGTGCCAGCAGTGAGCCCGTGGGGGTGGGAAACACTGAAGCTTTCTTT.

For the CDR3, the DNA is TGCAGTGCTAGTAGCGGGGGGGCGACAGATACGCAGTATTTT. Its protein is CSASSGGATDTQYF. The chain is built from TRBV20-1 and TRBJ2-3; 11 nucleotides line up with TRBD2. Germline-derived CDR1 and CDR2 are DFQATT and SNEGSKA (reference sequence). Trimming cost V 3 bases and J 3 bases; bases outside gene matches: 2. The CDR3 consists of 14 residues.

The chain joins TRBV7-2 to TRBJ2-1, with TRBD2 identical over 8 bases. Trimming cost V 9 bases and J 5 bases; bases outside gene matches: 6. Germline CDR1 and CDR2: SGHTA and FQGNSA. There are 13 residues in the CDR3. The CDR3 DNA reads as TGTGCCAGTGCTAGCGGGCGAAACAATGAGCAGTTCTTC. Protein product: CASASGRNNEQFF.

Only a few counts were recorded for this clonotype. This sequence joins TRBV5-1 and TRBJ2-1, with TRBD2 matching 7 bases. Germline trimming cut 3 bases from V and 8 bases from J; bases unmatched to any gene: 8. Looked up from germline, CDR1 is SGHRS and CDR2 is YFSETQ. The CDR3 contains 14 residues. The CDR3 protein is CASSSSGNAHEQFF. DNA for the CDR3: TGCGCCAGCAGCTCAAGCGGGAATGCGCATGAGCAGTTCTTC.

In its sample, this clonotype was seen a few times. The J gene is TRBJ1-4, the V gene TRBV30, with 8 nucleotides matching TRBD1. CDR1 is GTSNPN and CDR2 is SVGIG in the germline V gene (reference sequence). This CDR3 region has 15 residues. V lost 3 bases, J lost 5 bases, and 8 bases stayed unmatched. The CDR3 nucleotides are TGTGCCTGGAGGGACGGACAGGGCTCGAATGAAAAACTGTTTTTT. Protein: CAWRDGQGSNEKLFF.

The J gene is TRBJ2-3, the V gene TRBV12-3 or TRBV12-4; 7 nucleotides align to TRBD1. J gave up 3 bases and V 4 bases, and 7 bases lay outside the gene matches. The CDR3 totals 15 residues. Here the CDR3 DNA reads TGTGCCAGCAGTTCAAGACAGGGTGAAACAGATACGCAGTATTTT. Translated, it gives CASSSRQGETDTQYF.

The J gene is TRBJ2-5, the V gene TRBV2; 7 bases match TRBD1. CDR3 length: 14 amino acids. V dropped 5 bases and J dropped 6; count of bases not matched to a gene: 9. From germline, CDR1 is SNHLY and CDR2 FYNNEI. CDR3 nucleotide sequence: TGTGCCAGCAGTCACGCAGGGGGTGGGAAGACCCAGTACTTC. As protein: CASSHAGGGKTQYF.

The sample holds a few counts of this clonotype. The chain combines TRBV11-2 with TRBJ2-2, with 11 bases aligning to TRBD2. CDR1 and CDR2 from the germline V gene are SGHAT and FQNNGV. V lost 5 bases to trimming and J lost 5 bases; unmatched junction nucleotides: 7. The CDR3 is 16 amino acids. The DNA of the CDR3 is TGTGCCAGCAGCAGCCTGCTAGCGGGGGGTACCGGGGAGCTGTTTTTT. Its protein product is CASSSLLAGGTGELFF.

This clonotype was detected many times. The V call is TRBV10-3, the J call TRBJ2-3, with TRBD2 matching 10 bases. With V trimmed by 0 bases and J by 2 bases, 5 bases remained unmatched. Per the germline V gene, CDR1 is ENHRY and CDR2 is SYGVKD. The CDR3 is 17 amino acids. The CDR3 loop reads CAISESGSGRPTDTQYF. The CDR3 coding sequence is TGTGCCATCAGTGAGTCGGGTAGCGGGAGGCCCACAGATACGCAGTATTTT.